These T cell receptor beta chains were read from a single sample in a study of STAT5B mutations in CD4+ large granular lymphocyte leukemia. Sequencing was performed with immunoSEQ multiplex PCR; in TCRdb, only in-frame clones are kept and a portion is missing. The table has tens of thousands of clones, about 74% seen once. Sequenced: CD4+ T cells from blood buffy coats. The receptor source for this set is a human donor in good health. CDR3s include the opening cysteine and the closing phenylalanine or tryptophan. Some rows mark clone size as missing; the rest say once, few, many or name a class of expanded clone.

j_call clone_size v_call cdr3_aa
- - TRBV7-3 CASSLMRDYEQYF
TRBJ1-2 - TRBV28 CASSLGSINYTF
TRBJ2-6 few TRBV28 CASTRRILRSGANVLTF
TRBJ1-4 - TRBV4-1 CASSQIRGGWTNEKLFF
TRBJ2-5 - TRBV10-3 CAISGGKQETQYF
TRBJ2-4 - TRBV15 CATSRDKGRGGKNIQYF
TRBJ2-5 - TRBV7-2 CASSFTGQETQYF
TRBJ2-5 - TRBV5-1 CASSMTGGGKETQYF
TRBJ1-2 - TRBV19 CASSPGWGRGYTF
TRBJ1-5 - TRBV30 CAWREGNQPQHF
TRBJ2-3 once TRBV27 CASSPYSGGPDTQYF
TRBJ2-2 - TRBV6-5 CASSYSQGELFF
TRBJ1-4 - TRBV18 CASSVGQGHEKLFF
TRBJ1-3 - TRBV9 CASSSQGSGNTIYF
TRBJ2-7 - TRBV5-6 CASSSQGRWSYEQYF
TRBJ1-2 medium-sized TRBV30 CAWSDNYGYTF
TRBJ1-1 few TRBV7-2 CASRSTGQGDTEAFF
TRBJ2-5 - TRBV5-1 CASSLAGTSGVGYQETQYF
TRBJ1-1 - TRBV10-3 CAISVNLRENGEAFF
TRBJ1-1 once TRBV27 CASQDRGRGTEAFF
TRBJ1-1 few TRBV10-1 CASSRGSAEAFF
TRBJ2-3 - TRBV7-9 CASSTLDSTDTQYF
TRBJ2-3 - TRBV10-3 CAISLGGSEDTQYF
TRBJ1-1 - TRBV28 CASRYQGAMNTEAFF
TRBJ1-5 - TRBV19 CASSSTQNQPQHF
TRBJ1-6 - TRBV5-6 CASVQGGSPLHF
TRBJ1-2 - TRBV6-5 CASRDRRNFYGYTF
TRBJ1-5 few TRBV19 CASSMVNQPQHF
TRBJ2-3 - TRBV6-5 CASSEGLTTDTQYF
TRBJ1-2 once TRBV12-5 CASGPRDGRYGYTF
TRBJ2-6 - TRBV10-2 CASSEGWGAGANVLTF
TRBJ2-5 - TRBV5-6 CASSLNPTGKETQYF
TRBJ2-5 once TRBV28 CATASGVQETQYF
TRBJ2-2 - TRBV5-1 CASRKTGKGTGELFF
TRBJ1-1 - TRBV5-1 CASSLSSMNTEAFF
TRBJ2-1 - TRBV7-2 CASSLAGRGLFEQFF
TRBJ1-6 few TRBV27 CASRMGPDNSPLHF
TRBJ2-3 - TRBV29-1 CSVMSWEGPRDTQYF
TRBJ1-2 - TRBV12-5 CASGSSTRRNYGYTF
TRBJ1-2 - TRBV6-1 CASRETTGSYGYTF
TRBJ1-1 few TRBV6-5 CASSRAHRNTEAFF
TRBJ1-3 once TRBV21-1 CASSTLKGQYF
TRBJ2-1 - TRBV2 CASMRRLGDDNEQFF
TRBJ2-5 - TRBV19 CASSKGGGAWETQYF
TRBJ2-2 - TRBV6-6 CASRGATAGELFF
TRBJ1-2 once TRBV7-8 CASSPDRRSYGYTF